This paragraph reports one TCR beta chain. Its antigen has not been determined. The junction shows a germline mismatch at one end, possibly a read error. Total RNA and DNA were co-extracted from around 18-30 mg of bulk tissue with the AllPrep DNA/RNA mini kit, without cell sorting. Surgical resection was performed in China between 2015 and early 2016 on a few patients with histopathologically diagnosed primary liver carcinoma. At the time of sampling, the patients had chronic HBV infection and had not received any treatment. Each tumor was sampled at five spatially separated regions: the tumor centre plus the superior, inferior, left-lateral and right-lateral poles. Histology showed that every tumor sample contained more than 80% viable tumor cells. Each fresh piece of tumor and adjacent tissue was cut in two, with one half stored in RNAlater at -80 degrees C and the other half sent for histology.

The data are from a study of tumor-infiltrating lymphocytes in primary liver carcinoma (dated by TCRdb to about 2017). For context, the study as a whole: Of the five patients, three men and two women aged 30 to 69 years, four had hepatocellular carcinoma and one had combined HCC and intrahepatic cholangiocarcinoma. The five patients had tumors of stage T1-T3 N0M0, with maximum diameters ranging from 4.2 to 10 cm. Roughly 3.5 to 7.5 million productive TCRbeta reads were obtained per sample, and no significant difference in read depth was found between tissue types. TCRbeta repertoire sequencing, expression microarrays and whole-exome sequencing were combined in the study across five regions of each liver tumor, with adjacent normal tissue and blood also included. TCRbeta repertoire sequencing covered roughly 35 specimens from 5 patients: about 25 tumor regions, 5 adjacent noncancerous liver tissues and 5 peripheral blood samples. Agilent mRNA microarray profiling was performed on the approximately 25 tumor region samples to relate TCRbeta repertoire diversity to the local molecular phenotype. High reproducibility was observed for the technical replicate repertoires, with mean shared-clone rates approximately 0.9 and correlation coefficients above 0.95.

Taken from cysteine to phenylalanine, the CDR3 has 17 residues. Just CDR3 DNA is preserved here, 51 bases in frame from base 1. From a lookup of the germline V gene, CDR1 and CDR2 are MGHRA and YSYEKL. Starting from 450 to 500 ng total RNA, TCRbeta-specific cDNA was produced by reverse transcription with a constant-region primer and ProtoScript II reverse transcriptase. TCRbeta libraries were built with three nested multiplex PCR rounds, a slightly modified ARM-PCR procedure. Each of the first two PCR rounds ran for around 11 cycles using multiplex TRBV1-TRBV30 forward primers together with a Cbeta reverse primer. Sample barcodes and Illumina adapters were attached in a final 25-cycle PCR using Deep VentR polymerase. Before sequencing, amplicons between 200 and 500 bp were purified from gel using a QIAquick gel extraction kit. An Illumina HiSeq 2500 was used to sequence the TCRbeta amplicons, generating 250-bp paired-end reads. The published analysis was carried out like this. Reads were quality-trimmed with Trimmomatic v0.33, and paired reads were merged with FLASH v1.2.11 to recover full CDR3 sequences. V, D and J germline segments were assigned to the rearranged TCRbeta sequences using MiGEC v1.2.1b. Clonotype statistics, along with Shannon-Wiener diversity indices, were calculated using VDJtools v1.0.0. To cut down on sampling bias, every analysis after diversity analysis relied on just the 250 most abundant clonotypes from each sample. TCRdb passed the public sequencing reads through fastp at Q25 and MiXCR, retaining productive beta sequences. All rows with the same CDR3 protein become a single entry with the most common DNA and genes. The V and J calls reflect TCRdb's pipeline rather than the authors' work. This sample gives 40,000 to 50,000 distinct CDR3 sequences in total; around three quarters of them show up just once. The top ten clones comprise 25% to 30% of the sample.

What the authors observed across the whole study: Only the TCR beta chain was sequenced, which likely underestimates true repertoire diversity because unpaired alpha chains were not captured. Bulk unsorted samples precluded comparing CD4+ and CD8+ T cell repertoires. The top 250 clones made up a significantly larger repertoire fraction in tumors than in blood (p = 0.039). Only roughly 7-24% of top clones appeared in all five regions of a tumor, which suggests that tumor-infiltrating T cells are spatially heterogeneous. With just a few patients in the study, the authors point out that the findings should be validated in a larger study. Consistent with antigen-driven expansion, pairs of tumor regions showed higher repertoire overlap (mean roughly 35%) than either tumor-adjacent pairs (about 17%) or tumor-blood pairs (about 15%).

Sequencing was performed on liver tumor tissue from sampling region 3. Explained via the paper, the cell subset or site label denotes: tumor region T3, left-lateral pole. The rearranged chain carries TRBV4-1 and TRBJ2-1, with a tentative D call of TRBD1 or TRBD2, each matching 6 bases. This receptor was identified in a man aged 35-49 years with primary liver carcinoma and hepatitis B virus infection. For the CDR3, the sequence is CASSRPPGRGEGNEHFF. The sequenced DNA: TGCGCCAGCAGCCGCCCTCCGGGAAGGGGGGAAGGTAATGAGCACTTCTTC.